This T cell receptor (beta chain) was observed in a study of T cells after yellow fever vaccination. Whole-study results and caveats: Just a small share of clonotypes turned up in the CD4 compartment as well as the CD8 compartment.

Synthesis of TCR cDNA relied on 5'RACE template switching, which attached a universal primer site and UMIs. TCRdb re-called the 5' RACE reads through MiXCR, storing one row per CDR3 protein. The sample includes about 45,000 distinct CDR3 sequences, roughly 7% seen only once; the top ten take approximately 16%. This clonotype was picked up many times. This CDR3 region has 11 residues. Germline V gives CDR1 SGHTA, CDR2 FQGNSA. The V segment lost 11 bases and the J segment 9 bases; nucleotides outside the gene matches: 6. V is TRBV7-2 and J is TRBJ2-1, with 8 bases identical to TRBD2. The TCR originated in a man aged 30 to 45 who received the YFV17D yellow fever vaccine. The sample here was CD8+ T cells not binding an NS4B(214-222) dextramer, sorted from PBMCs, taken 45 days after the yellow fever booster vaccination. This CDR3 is CAGRAGGEQFF. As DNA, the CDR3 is TGTGCCGGGAGGGCGGGGGGTGAGCAGTTCTTC.